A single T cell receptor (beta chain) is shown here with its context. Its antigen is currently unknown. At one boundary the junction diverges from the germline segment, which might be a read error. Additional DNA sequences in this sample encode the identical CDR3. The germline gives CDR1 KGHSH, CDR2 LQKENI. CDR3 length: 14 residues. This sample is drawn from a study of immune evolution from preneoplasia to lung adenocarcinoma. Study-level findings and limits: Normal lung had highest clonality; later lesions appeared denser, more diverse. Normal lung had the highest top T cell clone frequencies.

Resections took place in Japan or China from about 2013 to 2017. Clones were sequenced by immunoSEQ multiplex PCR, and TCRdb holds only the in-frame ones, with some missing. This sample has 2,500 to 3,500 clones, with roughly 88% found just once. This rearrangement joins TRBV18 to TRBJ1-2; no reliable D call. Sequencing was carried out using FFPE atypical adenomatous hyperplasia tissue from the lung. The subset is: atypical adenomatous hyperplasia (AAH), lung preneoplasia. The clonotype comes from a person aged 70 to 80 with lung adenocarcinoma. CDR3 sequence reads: CASSPPVVNYGYTF. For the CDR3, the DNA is TGTGCCAGCTCACCCCCCGTAGTTAATTATGGTTACACCTTC.